The rows below give T cell receptor beta chains drawn from one sample of a study of cytomegalovirus exposure and HLA in healthy donors. The repertoire was sequenced with immunoSEQ multiplex PCR; TCRdb's copy has only in-frame clones and lacks some. The table includes more than 65,000 clones, 78% detected once. Sample: PBMCs. These receptors all come from a young man in good health and CMV-seropositive. The CDR3 runs from the conserved cysteine through the conserved F or W. Each record gives: D gene, clone size, V gene, J gene, CDR3 protein, CDR3 DNA. The D gene is left open where the match is weak. Clone sizes are given selectively: once, few, many, or a class where the clone is expanded.

D: TRBD1; size: NA; V: TRBV6-1; J: TRBJ1-5; CDR3: CASSEQGAHQPQHF; DNA: TGTGCCAGCAGTGAACAGGGGGCCCATCAGCCCCAGCATTTT
D: NA; size: NA; V: TRBV19; J: TRBJ1-2; CDR3: CASSNLQGTGYTF; DNA: TGTGCCAGTAGTAACCTACAGGGTACCGGCTACACCTTC
D: TRBD2; size: NA; V: TRBV28; J: TRBJ2-2; CDR3: CASRLSGRAGELFF; DNA: TGTGCCAGCAGACTTAGCGGGAGGGCCGGGGAGCTGTTTTTT
D: NA; size: once; V: TRBV28; J: TRBJ1-1; CDR3: CASSEGFGAFF; DNA: TGTGCCAGCAGTGAGGGATTCGGTGCTTTCTTT
D: TRBD1; size: once; V: TRBV7-9; J: TRBJ1-5; CDR3: CASSLTGQGNDNQPQHF; DNA: TGTGCCAGCAGCTTAACGGGACAGGGAAACGACAATCAGCCCCAGCATTTT
D: NA; size: NA; V: TRBV6-6; J: TRBJ1-5; CDR3: CASRPGYNQPQHF; DNA: TGTGCCAGCCGGCCAGGGTACAATCAGCCCCAGCATTTT
D: NA; size: NA; V: TRBV2; J: TRBJ1-1; CDR3: CASSESTGYLTEAFF; DNA: TGTGCCAGCAGTGAATCGACAGGATATCTCACTGAAGCTTTCTTT
D: NA; size: NA; V: TRBV11-2; J: TRBJ2-7; CDR3: CASSLYQGSFYEQYF; DNA: TGTGCCAGCAGCTTATACCAGGGAAGTTTCTACGAGCAGTACTTC
D: NA; size: few; V: TRBV4-2; J: TRBJ1-3; CDR3: CASSRGSSGNTIYF; DNA: TGTGCCAGCAGCCGCGGGTCCTCTGGAAACACCATATATTTT
D: TRBD1; size: NA; V: TRBV4-1; J: TRBJ1-1; CDR3: CASSQDGQGARGNTEAFF; DNA: TGCGCCAGCAGCCAAGATGGTCAGGGGGCGCGCGGGAACACTGAAGCTTTCTTT
D: NA; size: NA; V: TRBV6-6; J: TRBJ1-5; CDR3: CASSYSRQANQPQHF; DNA: TGTGCCAGCAGTTACTCTCGGCAGGCCAATCAGCCCCAGCATTTT
D: TRBD1; size: NA; V: TRBV27; J: TRBJ1-1; CDR3: CASSSKGATEAFF; DNA: TGTGCCAGCAGTTCCAAGGGGGCCACTGAAGCTTTCTTT
D: TRBD2; size: NA; V: TRBV4-1; J: TRBJ2-1; CDR3: CASSRDQLAGSYNEQFF; DNA: TGCGCCAGCAGCCGCGACCAACTAGCGGGCTCCTACAATGAGCAGTTCTTC
D: NA; size: NA; V: TRBV2; J: TRBJ2-4; CDR3: CASKTREAKNIQYF; DNA: TGTGCCAGCAAAACCAGGGAAGCCAAAAACATTCAGTACTTC
D: TRBD2; size: NA; V: TRBV7-2; J: TRBJ2-7; CDR3: CASSLVGGRASHEQYF; DNA: TGTGCCAGCAGCTTAGTGGGCGGGAGGGCATCCCACGAGCAGTACTTC
D: NA; size: NA; V: TRBV7-2; J: TRBJ1-1; CDR3: CASSLEWRRTEAFF; DNA: TGTGCCAGCAGCTTAGAGTGGAGGCGGACTGAAGCTTTCTTT
D: NA; size: few; V: TRBV6-5; J: TRBJ1-3; CDR3: CASINLGASGNTIYF; DNA: TGTGCCAGCATCAACTTGGGGGCTAGTGGAAACACCATATATTTT
D: NA; size: NA; V: TRBV4-1; J: TRBJ2-7; CDR3: CASSQEVGASGGEQYF; DNA: TGCGCCAGCAGCCAAGAGGTTGGGGCTTCCGGGGGCGAGCAGTACTTC
D: NA; size: NA; V: TRBV20-1; J: TRBJ2-3; CDR3: CSARVLGGQYF; DNA: TGCAGTGCTAGAGTACTAGGGGGGCAGTATTTT
D: NA; size: NA; V: TRBV25-1; J: TRBJ1-1; CDR3: CASSEAGVFQAFF; DNA: TGTGCCAGCAGTGAAGCTGGAGTCTTTCAAGCTTTCTTT
D: NA; size: NA; V: TRBV19; J: TRBJ1-2; CDR3: CASSIPERGSYTF; DNA: TGTGCCAGTAGTATCCCGGAAAGGGGGAGCTACACCTTC
D: NA; size: few; V: TRBV27; J: TRBJ1-1; CDR3: CASSLGDLTEAFF; DNA: TGTGCCAGCAGTTTAGGAGATCTCACTGAAGCTTTCTTT
D: NA; size: NA; V: TRBV5-1; J: TRBJ2-7; CDR3: CASSANPPGLSYEQYF; DNA: TGCGCCAGCAGCGCAAACCCACCGGGACTGAGCTACGAGCAGTACTTC
D: NA; size: NA; V: TRBV7-9; J: TRBJ1-3; CDR3: CASSLEGRYGNTIYF; DNA: TGTGCCAGCAGCTTAGAGGGGCGATACGGAAACACCATATATTTT
D: NA; size: NA; V: TRBV13; J: TRBJ2-1; CDR3: CASSPGQIYNEQFF; DNA: TGTGCCAGCAGCCCCGGACAGATTTACAATGAGCAGTTCTTC
D: NA; size: NA; V: TRBV4-1; J: TRBJ2-7; CDR3: CASSLLGLAPSTYEQYF; DNA: TGCGCCAGCAGCCTGCTGGGGCTTGCACCCTCGACCTACGAGCAGTACTTC
D: NA; size: few; V: TRBV29-1; J: TRBJ2-5; CDR3: CSVGQGLRETQYF; DNA: TGCAGCGTTGGTCAGGGGTTACGAGAGACCCAGTACTTC
D: NA; size: NA; V: TRBV7-8; J: TRBJ1-4; CDR3: CASSPGTNEKLFF; DNA: TGTGCCAGCAGCCCAGGGACTAATGAAAAACTGTTTTTT
D: NA; size: NA; V: TRBV1; J: TRBJ1-2; CDR3: CTSSLGQGYGYTF; DNA: TGCACCAGCAGCTTAGGACAGGGTTATGGCTACACCTTC
D: TRBD1; size: NA; V: TRBV7-3; J: TRBJ1-1; CDR3: CASSQGQYTEAFF; DNA: TGTGCCAGCAGCCAGGGACAGTACACTGAAGCTTTCTTT
D: NA; size: NA; V: TRBV6-5; J: TRBJ1-1; CDR3: CASRAAAEAFF; DNA: TGTGCCAGCAGGGCCGCAGCTGAAGCTTTCTTT
D: TRBD1; size: NA; V: TRBV15; J: TRBJ1-2; CDR3: CATSTRQGDGYTF; DNA: TGTGCCACCAGCACCCGACAGGGGGATGGCTACACCTTC
D: TRBD2; size: once; V: TRBV6-5; J: TRBJ2-7; CDR3: CASKIAGRAYEQYF; DNA: TGTGCCAGCAAAATAGCGGGGAGAGCCTACGAGCAGTACTTC